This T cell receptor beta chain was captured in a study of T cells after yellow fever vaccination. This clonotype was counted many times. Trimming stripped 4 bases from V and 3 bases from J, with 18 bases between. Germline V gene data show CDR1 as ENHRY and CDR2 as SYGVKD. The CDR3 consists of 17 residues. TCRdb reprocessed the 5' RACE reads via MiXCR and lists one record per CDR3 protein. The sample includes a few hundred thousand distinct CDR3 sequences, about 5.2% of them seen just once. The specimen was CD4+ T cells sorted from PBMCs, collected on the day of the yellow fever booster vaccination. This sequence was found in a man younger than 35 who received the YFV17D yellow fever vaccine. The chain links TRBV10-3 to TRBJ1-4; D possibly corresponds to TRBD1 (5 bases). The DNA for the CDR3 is TGTGCCATCAGTGGTACTCCTTCGACAGTGCCTAATGAAAAACTGTTTTTT. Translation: CAISGTPSTVPNEKLFF.